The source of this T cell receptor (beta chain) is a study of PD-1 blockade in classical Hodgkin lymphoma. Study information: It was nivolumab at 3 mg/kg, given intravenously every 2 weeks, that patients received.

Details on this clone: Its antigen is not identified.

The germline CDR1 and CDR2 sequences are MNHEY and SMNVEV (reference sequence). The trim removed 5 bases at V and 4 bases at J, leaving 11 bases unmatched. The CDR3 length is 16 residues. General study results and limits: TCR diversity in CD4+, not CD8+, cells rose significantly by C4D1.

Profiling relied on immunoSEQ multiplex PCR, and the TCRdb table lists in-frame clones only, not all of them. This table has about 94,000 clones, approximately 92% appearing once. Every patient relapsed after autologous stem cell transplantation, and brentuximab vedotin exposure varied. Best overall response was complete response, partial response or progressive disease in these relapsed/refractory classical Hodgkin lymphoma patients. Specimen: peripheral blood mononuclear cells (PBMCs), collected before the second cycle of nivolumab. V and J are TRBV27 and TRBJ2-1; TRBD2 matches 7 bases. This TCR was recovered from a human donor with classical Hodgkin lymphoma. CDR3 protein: CASSGGGGATYNEQFF. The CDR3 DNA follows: TGTGCCAGCAGTGGGGGGGGAGGGGCAACATACAATGAGCAGTTCTTC.